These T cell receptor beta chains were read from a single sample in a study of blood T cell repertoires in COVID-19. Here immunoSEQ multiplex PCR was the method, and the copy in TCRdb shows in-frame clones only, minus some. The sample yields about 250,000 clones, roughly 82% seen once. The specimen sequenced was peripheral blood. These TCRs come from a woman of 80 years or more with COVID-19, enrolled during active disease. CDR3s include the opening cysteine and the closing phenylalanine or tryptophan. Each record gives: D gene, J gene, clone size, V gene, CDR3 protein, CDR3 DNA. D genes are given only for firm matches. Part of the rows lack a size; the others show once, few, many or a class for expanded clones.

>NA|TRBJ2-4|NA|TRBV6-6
CASSYSGDGIQYF
TGTGCCAGCAGTTACTCAGGGGATGGCATTCAGTACTTC
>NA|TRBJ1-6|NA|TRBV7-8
CASSLGTDNSPLHF
TGTGCCAGCAGCTTAGGGACAGATAATTCACCCCTCCACTTT
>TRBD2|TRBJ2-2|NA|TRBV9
CASSPSGGDTGELFF
TGTGCCAGCAGCCCTAGCGGGGGGGACACCGGGGAGCTGTTTTTT
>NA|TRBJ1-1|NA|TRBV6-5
CASSYMRMNTEAFF
TGTGCCAGCAGTTATATGAGGATGAACACTGAAGCTTTCTTT
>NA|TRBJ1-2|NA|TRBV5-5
CASSVQGYGYTF
TGTGCCAGCAGCGTACAGGGCTATGGCTACACCTTC
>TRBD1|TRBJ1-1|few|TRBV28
CASSGQSRGPEAFF
TGTGCCAGCAGCGGACAATCCAGGGGGCCTGAAGCTTTCTTT
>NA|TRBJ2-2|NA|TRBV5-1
CASRRTPNTGELFF
TGCGCCAGCAGACGAACTCCGAACACCGGGGAGCTGTTTTTT
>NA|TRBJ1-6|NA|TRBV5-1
CASSLGGGNNSPLHF
TGCGCCAGCAGCTTGGGCGGAGGTAATAATTCACCCCTCCACTTT
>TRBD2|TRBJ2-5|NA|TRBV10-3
CAIRQGGGQETQYF
TGTGCCATCAGACAGGGCGGGGGGCAAGAGACCCAGTACTTC
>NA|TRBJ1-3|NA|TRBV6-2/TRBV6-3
CASSYSRQTLNTIYF
TGTGCCAGCAGTTACTCGAGACAGACGCTAAACACCATATATTTT
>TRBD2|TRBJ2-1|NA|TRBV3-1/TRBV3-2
CASSLGLGYNEQFF
TGTGCCAGCAGTCTCGGACTAGGCTACAATGAGCAGTTCTTC
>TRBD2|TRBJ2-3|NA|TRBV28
CASTLAGSRGDTQYF
TGTGCCAGCACCCTAGCGGGGTCTCGGGGCGATACGCAGTATTTT
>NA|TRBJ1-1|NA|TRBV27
CASSWEVNTEAFF
TGTGCCAGCAGTTGGGAGGTGAACACTGAAGCTTTCTTT
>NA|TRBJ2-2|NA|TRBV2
CASRAEGALTGELFF
TGTGCCAGCCGGGCGGAGGGGGCCTTAACCGGGGAGCTGTTTTTT
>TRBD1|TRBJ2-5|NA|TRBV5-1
CASSLGTGGFLETQYF
TGCGCCAGCAGCTTGGGGACAGGGGGCTTTTTGGAGACCCAGTACTTC
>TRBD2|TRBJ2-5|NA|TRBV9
CASSVIAGGGETQYF
TGTGCCAGCAGCGTTATAGCGGGGGGAGGGGAGACCCAGTACTTC
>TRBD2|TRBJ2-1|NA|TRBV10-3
CAITFSGGDNEQFF
TGTGCCATCACCTTTAGCGGGGGGGACAATGAGCAGTTCTTC
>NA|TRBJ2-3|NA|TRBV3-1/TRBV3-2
CASSLRGFSTDTQYF
TGTGCCAGCAGCCTTCGAGGGTTTAGCACAGATACGCAGTATTTT
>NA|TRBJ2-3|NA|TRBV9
CASSVDQGTDTQYF
TGTGCCAGCAGCGTAGACCAGGGCACAGATACGCAGTATTTT
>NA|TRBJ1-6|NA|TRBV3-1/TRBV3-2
CASSHSDSPLHF
TGTGCCAGCAGCCACTCCGATTCACCCCTCCACTTT
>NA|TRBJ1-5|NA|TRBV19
CASSIAVVREVPQHF
TGTGCCAGTAGTATAGCTGTTGTGAGGGAGGTCCCCCAGCATTTT
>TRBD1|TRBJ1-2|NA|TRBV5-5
CASSLGTGLNYGYTF
TGTGCCAGCAGCTTGGGGACAGGGCTTAACTATGGCTACACCTTC
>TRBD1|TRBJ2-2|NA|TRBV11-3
CASSYHTGVNTGELFF
TGTGCCAGCAGCTACCATACAGGGGTCAACACCGGGGAGCTGTTTTTT
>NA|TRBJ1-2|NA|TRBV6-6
CASSRLGRDYGYTF
TGTGCCAGCAGCCGCCTAGGGAGGGACTATGGCTACACCTTC
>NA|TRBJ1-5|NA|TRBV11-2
CASSVSAGNQPQHF
TGTGCCAGCAGCGTTAGTGCAGGTAATCAGCCCCAGCATTTT
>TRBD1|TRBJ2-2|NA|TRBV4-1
CASSLDRVKTGELFF
TGCGCCAGCAGCCTGGACAGGGTAAAGACCGGGGAGCTGTTTTTT
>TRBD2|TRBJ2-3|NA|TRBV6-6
CASRRTSGGRPDTQYF
TGTGCCAGCAGAAGGACTAGCGGGGGGCGACCAGATACGCAGTATTTT
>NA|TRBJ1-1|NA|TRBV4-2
CASSLGGGNTEAFF
TGTGCCAGCAGCCTCGGAGGAGGAAACACTGAAGCTTTCTTT
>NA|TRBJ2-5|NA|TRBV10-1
CASSPAVDLQTQYF
TGCGCCAGCAGCCCAGCGGTGGATCTCCAGACCCAGTACTTC
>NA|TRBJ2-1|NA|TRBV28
CASSFYPRSSYNEQFF
TGTGCCAGCAGTTTTTACCCAAGGAGCTCCTACAATGAGCAGTTCTTC
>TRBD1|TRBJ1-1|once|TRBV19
CASRDRGGLNTEAFF
TGTGCCAGTAGGGACAGGGGTGGTCTGAACACTGAAGCTTTCTTT
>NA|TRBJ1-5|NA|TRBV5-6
CASSLTGINQPQHF
TGTGCCAGCAGCTTAACCGGGATCAATCAGCCCCAGCATTTT
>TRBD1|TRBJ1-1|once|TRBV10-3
CAISEIQGYNTEAFF
TGTGCCATCAGTGAGATACAGGGGTACAACACTGAAGCTTTCTTT